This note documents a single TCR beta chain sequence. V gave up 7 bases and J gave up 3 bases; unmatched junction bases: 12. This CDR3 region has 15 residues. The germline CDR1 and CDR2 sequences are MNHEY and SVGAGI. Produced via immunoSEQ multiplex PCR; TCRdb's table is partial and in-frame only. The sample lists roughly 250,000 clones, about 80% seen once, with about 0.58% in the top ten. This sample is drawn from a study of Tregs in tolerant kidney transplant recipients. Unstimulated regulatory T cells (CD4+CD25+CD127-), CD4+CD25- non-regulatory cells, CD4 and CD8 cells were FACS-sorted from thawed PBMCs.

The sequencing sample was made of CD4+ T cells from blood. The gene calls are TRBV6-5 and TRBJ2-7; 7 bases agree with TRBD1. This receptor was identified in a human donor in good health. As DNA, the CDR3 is TGTGCCAGCACCAGGGGAACAGGGGCTGGCTACGAGCAGTACTTC. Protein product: CASTRGTGAGYEQYF.